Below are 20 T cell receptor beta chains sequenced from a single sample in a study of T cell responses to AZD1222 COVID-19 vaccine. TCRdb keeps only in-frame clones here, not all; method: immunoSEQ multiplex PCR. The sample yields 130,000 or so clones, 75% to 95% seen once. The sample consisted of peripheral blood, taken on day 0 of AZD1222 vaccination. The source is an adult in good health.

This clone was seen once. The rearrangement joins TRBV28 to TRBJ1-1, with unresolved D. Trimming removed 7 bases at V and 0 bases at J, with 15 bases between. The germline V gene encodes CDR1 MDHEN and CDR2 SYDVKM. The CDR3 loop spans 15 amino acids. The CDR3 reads CASKLVAPLNTEAFF. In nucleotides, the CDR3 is TGTGCCAGCAAACTAGTGGCGCCTTTGAACACTGAAGCTTTCTTT.

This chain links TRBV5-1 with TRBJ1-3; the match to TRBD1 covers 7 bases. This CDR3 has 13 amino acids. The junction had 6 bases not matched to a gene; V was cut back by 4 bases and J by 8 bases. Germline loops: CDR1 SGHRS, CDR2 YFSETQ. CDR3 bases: TGCGCCAGCAGCCCAGGGGGACGGGACACCATATATTTT. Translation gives CASSPGGRDTIYF.

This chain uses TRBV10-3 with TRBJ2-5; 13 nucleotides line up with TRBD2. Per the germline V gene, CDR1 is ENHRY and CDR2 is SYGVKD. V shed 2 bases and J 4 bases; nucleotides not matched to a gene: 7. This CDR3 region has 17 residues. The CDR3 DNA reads TGTGCCATCAGTGAGACTAGCGGGAGGGGCAGGGGAGAGACCCAGTACTTC. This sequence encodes CAISETSGRGRGETQYF.

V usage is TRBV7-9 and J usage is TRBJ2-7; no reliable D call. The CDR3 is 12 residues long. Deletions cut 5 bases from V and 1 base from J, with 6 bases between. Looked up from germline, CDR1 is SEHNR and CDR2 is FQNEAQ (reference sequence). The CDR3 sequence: CASSQASYEQYF. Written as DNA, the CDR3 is TGTGCCAGCAGCCAGGCTTCCTACGAGCAGTACTTC. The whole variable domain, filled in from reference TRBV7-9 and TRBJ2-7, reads DTGVSQNPRHKITKRGQNVTFRCDPISEHNRLYWYRQTLGQGPEFLTYFQNEAQLEKSRLLSDRFSAERPKGSFSTLEIQRTEQGDSAMYLCASSQASYEQYFGPGTRLTVT.

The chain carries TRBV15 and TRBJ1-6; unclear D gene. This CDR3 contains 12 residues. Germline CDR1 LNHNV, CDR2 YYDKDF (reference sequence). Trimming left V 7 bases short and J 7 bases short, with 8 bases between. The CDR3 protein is CATKDFNSPLHF. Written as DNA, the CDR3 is TGTGCCACCAAGGACTTCAATTCACCCCTCCACTTT. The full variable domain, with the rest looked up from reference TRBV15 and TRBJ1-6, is DAMVIQNPRYQVTQFGKPVTLSCSQTLNHNVMYWYQQKSSQAPKLLFHYYDKDFNNEADTPDNFQSRRPNTSFCFLDIRSPGLGDTAMYLCATKDFNSPLHFGNGTRLTVT.

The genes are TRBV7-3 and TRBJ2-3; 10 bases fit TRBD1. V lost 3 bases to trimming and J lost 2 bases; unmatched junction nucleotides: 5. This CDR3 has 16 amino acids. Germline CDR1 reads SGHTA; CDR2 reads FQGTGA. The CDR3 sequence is CASSFRGQGITDTQYF. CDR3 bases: TGTGCCAGCAGCTTCCGGGGACAGGGGATCACAGATACGCAGTATTTT. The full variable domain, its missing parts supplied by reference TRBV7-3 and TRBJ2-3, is GAGVSQTPSNKVTEKGKYVELRCDPISGHTALYWYRQSLGQGPEFLIYFQGTGAADDSGLPNDRFFAVRPEGSVSTLKIQRTERGDSAVYLCASSFRGQGITDTQYFGPGTRLTVL.

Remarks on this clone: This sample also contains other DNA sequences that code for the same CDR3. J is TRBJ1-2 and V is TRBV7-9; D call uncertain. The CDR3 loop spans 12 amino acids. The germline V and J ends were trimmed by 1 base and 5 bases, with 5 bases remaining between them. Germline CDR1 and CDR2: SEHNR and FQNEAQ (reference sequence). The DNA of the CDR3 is TGTGCCAGCAGCTTAGGCGGTTATGGCTACACCTTC. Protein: CASSLGGYGYTF.

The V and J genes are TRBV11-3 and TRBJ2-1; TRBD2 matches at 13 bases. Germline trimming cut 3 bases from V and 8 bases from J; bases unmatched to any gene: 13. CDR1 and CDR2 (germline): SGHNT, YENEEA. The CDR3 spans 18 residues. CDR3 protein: CASSFQVLGTSGKDEQFF. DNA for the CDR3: TGTGCCAGCAGCTTTCAAGTTCTTGGGACTAGCGGGAAAGATGAGCAGTTCTTC.

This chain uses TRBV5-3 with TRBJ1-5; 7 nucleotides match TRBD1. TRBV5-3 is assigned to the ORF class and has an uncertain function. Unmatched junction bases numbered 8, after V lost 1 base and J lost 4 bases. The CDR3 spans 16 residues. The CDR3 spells CARSLFTSGGNQPQHF. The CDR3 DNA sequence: TGTGCCAGAAGCTTGTTTACCTCAGGGGGGAATCAGCCCCAGCATTTT.

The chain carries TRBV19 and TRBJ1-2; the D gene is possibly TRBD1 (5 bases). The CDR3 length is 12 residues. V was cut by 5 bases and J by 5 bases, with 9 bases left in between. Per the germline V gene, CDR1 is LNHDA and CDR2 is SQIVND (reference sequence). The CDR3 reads CASSPGAYGYTF. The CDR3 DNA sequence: TGTGCCAGTAGTCCCGGGGCTTATGGCTACACCTTC.

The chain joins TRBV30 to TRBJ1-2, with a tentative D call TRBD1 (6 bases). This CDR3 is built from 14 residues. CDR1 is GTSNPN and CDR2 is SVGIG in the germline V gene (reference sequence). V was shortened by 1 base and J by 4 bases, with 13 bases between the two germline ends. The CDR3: CAWSAQGIVYGYTF. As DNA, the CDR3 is TGTGCCTGGAGTGCCCAGGGGATTGTCTATGGCTACACCTTC.

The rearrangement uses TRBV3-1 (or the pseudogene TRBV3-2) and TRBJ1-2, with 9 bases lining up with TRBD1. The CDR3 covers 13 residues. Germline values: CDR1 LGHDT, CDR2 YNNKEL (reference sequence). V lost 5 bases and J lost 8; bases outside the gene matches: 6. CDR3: CASSWDRELGYTF. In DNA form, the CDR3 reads TGTGCCAGCAGCTGGGACAGGGAACTCGGCTACACCTTC.

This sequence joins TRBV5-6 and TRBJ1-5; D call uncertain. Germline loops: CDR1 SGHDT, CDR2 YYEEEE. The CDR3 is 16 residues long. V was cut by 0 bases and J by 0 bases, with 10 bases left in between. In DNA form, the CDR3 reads TGTGCCAGCAGCTTGGACAGAGGTAATAGCAATCAGCCCCAGCATTTT. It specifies CASSLDRGNSNQPQHF.

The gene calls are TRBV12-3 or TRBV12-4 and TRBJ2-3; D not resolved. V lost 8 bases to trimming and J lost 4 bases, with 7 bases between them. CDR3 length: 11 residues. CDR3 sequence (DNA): TGTGCCAGCGGCATATCAGATACGCAGTATTTT. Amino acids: CASGISDTQYF.

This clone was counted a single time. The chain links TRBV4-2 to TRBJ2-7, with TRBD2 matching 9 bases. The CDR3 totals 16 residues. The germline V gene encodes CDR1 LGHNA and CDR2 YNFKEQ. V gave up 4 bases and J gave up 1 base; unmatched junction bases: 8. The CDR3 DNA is TGTGCCAGCAGCCGCCGAGCGGGGGGTGAGTCCTACGAGCAGTACTTC. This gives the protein CASSRRAGGESYEQYF.

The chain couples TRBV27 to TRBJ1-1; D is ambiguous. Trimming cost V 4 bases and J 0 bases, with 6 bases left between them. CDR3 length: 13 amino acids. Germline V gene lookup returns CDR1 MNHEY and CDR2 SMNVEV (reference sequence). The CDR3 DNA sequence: TGTGCCAGCAGTTCGGGGATGAACACTGAAGCTTTCTTT. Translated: CASSSGMNTEAFF.

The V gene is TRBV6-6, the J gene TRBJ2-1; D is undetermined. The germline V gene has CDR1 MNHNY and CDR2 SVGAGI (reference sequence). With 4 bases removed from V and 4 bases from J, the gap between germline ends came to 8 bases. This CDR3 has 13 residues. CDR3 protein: CASSSQMYNEQFF. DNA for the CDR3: TGTGCCAGCAGTTCTCAAATGTACAATGAGCAGTTCTTC.

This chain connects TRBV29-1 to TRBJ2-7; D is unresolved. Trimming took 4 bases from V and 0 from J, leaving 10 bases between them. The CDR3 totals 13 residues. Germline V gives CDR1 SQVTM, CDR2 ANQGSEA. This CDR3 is CSVAQAISYEQYF. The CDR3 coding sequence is TGCAGCGTTGCCCAGGCAATCTCCTACGAGCAGTACTTC.

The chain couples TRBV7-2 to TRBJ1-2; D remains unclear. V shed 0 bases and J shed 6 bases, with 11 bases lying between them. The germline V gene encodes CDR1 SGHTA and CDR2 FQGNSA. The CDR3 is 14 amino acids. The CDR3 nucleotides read TGTGCCAGCAGCTTAGCGCGGGCCCCTGATGGCTACACCTTC. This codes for CASSLARAPDGYTF. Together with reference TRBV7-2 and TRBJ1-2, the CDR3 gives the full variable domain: GAGVSQSPSNKVTEKGKDVELRCDPISGHTALYWYRQSLGQGLEFLIYFQGNSAPDKSGLPSDRFSAERTGGSVSTLTIQRTQQEDSAVYLCASSLARAPDGYTFGSGTRLTVV.

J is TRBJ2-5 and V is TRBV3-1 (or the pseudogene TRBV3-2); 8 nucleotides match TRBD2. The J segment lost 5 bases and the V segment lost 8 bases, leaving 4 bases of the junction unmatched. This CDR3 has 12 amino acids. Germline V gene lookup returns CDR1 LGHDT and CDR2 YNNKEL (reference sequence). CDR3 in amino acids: CASLGLAETQYF. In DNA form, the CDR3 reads TGTGCCAGCCTAGGACTAGCCGAGACCCAGTACTTC.